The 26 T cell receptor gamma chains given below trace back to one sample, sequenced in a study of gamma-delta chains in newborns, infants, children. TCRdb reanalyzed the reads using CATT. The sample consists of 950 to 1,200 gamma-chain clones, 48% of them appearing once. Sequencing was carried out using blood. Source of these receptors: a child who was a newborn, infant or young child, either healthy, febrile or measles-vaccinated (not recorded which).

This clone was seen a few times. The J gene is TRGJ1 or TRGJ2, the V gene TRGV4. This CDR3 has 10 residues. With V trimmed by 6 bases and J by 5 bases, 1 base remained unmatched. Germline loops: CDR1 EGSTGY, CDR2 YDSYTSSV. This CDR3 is CATWNYKKLF. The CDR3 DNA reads TGTGCCACCTGGAATTATAAGAAACTCTTT.

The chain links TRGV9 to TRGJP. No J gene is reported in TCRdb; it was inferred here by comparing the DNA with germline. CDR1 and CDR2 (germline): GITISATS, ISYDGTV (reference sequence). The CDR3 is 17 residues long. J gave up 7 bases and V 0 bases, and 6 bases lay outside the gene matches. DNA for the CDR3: TGTGCCTTGTGGGAGGTGGTGCAGGAGTTGGGCAAAAAAATCAAGGTATTT. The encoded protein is CALWEVVQELGKKIKVF.

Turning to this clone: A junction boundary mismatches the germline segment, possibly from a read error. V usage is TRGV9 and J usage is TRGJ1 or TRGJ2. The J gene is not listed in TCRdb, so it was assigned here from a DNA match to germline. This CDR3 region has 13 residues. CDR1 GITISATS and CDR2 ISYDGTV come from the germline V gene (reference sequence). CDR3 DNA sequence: TGTGCCTTGCGGGAGGTTAGTTATTATAAGAAACTCTTT. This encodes CALREVSYYKKLF.

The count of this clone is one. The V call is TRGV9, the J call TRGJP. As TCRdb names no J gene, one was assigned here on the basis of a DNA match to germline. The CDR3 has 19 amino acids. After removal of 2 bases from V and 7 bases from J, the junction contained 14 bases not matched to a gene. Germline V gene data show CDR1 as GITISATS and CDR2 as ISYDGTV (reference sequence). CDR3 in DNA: TGTGCCTTGTGGGAGGCACCCGCAGGTTCGGAGTTGGGCAAAAAAATCAAGGTATTT. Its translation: CALWEAPAGSELGKKIKVF.

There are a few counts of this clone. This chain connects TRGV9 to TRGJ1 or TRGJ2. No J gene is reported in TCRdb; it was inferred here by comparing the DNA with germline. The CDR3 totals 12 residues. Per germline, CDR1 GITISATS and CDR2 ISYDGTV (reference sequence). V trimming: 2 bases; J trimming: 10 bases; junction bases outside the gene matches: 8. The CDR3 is CALWEGGVKKLF. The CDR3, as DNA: TGTGCCTTGTGGGAGGGGGGGGTGAAGAAACTCTTT.

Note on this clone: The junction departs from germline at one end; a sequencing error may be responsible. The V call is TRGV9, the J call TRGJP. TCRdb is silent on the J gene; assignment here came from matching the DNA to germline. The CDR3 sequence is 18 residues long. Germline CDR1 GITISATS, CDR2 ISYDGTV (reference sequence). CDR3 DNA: TGTGCCTTGTGGGGGGTGCTATCTCAAGAGTTGGGCAAAAAAATCAAGGTATTT. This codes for CALWGVLSQELGKKIKVF.

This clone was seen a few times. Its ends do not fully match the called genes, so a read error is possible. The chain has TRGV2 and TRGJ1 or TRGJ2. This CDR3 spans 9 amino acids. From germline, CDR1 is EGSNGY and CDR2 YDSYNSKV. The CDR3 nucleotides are TGCTCTGGGGGTTATAAGAAACTCTTT. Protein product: CSGGYKKLF.

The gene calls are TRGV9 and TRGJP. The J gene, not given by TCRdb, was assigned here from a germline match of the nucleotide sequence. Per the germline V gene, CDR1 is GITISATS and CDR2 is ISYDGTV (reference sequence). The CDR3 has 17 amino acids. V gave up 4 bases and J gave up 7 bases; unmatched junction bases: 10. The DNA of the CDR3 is TGTGCCTTGTGGGAAACGAGCCGGGAGTTGGGCAAAAAAATCAAGGTATTT. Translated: CALWETSRELGKKIKVF.

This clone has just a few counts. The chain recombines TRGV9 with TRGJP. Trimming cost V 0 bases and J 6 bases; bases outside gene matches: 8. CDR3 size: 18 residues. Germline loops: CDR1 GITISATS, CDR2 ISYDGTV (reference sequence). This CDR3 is CALWEVLGGELGKKIKVF. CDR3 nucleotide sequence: TGTGCCTTGTGGGAGGTGCTGGGTGGAGAGTTGGGCAAAAAAATCAAGGTATTT.

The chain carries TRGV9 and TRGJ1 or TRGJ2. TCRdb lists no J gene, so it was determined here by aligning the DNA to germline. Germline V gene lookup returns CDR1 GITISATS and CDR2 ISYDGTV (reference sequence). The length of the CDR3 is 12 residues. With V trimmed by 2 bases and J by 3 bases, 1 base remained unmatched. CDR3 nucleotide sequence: TGTGCCTTGTGGGAGGCTTATTATAAGAAACTCTTT. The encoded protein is CALWEAYYKKLF.

CDR3 residues: CALWEVQGARGYKKLF. For the CDR3, the DNA is TGTGCCTTGTGGGAGGTGCAGGGTGCAAGGGGTTATAAGAAACTCTTT. The V gene is TRGV9, the J gene TRGJ1 or TRGJ2. The J gene was missing in TCRdb and was found by matching the end of the DNA to germline. The CDR3 covers 16 residues. V was clipped by 0 bases and J by 6 bases; unmatched bases: 14. Germline CDR1 is GITISATS and CDR2 is ISYDGTV (reference sequence).

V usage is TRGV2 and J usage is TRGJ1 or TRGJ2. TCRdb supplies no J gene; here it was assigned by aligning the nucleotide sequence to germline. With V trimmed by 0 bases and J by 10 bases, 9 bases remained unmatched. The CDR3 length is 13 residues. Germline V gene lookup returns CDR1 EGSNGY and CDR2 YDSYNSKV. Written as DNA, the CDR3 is TGTGCCACCTGGGACGGGTCGGCGGAAAAGAAACTCTTT. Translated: CATWDGSAEKKLF.

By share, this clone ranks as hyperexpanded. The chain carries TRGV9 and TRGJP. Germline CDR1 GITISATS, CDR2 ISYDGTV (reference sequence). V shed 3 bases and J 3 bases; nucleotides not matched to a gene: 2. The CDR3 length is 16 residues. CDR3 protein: CALWETQELGKKIKVF. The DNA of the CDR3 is TGTGCCTTGTGGGAGACGCAAGAGTTGGGCAAAAAAATCAAGGTATTT.

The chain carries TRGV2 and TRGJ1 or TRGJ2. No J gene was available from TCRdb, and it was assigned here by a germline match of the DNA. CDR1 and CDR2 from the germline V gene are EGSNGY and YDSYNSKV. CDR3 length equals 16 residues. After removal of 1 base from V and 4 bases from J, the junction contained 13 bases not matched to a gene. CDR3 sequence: CATWDGPRSRYYKKLF. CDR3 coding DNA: TGTGCCACCTGGGACGGTCCCCGGTCTCGCTATTATAAGAAACTCTTT.

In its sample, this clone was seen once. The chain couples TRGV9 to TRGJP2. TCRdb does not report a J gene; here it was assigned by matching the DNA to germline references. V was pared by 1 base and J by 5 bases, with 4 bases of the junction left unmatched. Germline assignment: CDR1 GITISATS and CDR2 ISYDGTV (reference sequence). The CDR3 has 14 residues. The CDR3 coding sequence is TGTGCCTTGTGGGAGGTCCAGAGTGATTGGATCAAGACGTTT. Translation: CALWEVQSDWIKTF.

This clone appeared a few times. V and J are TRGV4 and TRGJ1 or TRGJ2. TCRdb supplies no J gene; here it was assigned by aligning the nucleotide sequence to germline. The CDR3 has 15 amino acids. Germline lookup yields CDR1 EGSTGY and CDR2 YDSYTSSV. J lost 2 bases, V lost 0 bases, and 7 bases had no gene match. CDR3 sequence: CATWDGPRDYYKKLF. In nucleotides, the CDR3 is TGTGCCACCTGGGATGGGCCGAGGGATTATTATAAGAAACTCTTT.

CDR3 protein: CALWESNYYKKLF. In nucleotides, the CDR3 is TGTGCCTTGTGGGAGTCGAATTATTATAAGAAACTCTTT. The gene calls are TRGV9 and TRGJ1 or TRGJ2. The J gene is absent in TCRdb and was assigned here via DNA matching to germline. This CDR3 is 13 amino acids long. Germline CDR1 GITISATS, CDR2 ISYDGTV (reference sequence). Unmatched junction bases numbered 2, after V lost 3 bases and J lost 0 bases.

Here the CDR3 reads CALWDPEVACKKLF. The CDR3 coding sequence is TGTGCCTTGTGGGACCCCGAAGTCGCATGTAAGAAACTCTTT. The V gene is TRGV9, the J gene TRGJ1 or TRGJ2. TCRdb does not report a J gene; here it was assigned by matching the DNA to germline references. The CDR3 consists of 14 residues. Trimming at V came to 4 bases and at J to 9 bases, leaving 15 bases not matched to a gene. Germline values: CDR1 GITISATS, CDR2 ISYDGTV (reference sequence).

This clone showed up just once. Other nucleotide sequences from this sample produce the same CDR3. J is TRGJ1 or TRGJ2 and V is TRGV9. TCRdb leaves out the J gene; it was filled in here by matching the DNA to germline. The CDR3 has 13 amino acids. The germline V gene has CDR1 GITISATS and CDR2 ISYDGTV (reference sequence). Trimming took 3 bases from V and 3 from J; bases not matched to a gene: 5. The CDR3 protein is CALWECLYYKKLF. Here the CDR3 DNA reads TGTGCCTTGTGGGAGTGCCTTTATTATAAGAAACTCTTT.

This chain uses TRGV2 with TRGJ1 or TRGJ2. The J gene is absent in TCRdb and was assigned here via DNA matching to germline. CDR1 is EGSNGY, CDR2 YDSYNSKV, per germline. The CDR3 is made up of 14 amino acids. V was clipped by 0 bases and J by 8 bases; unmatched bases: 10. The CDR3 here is CATWDGPPRHKKLF. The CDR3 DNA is TGTGCCACCTGGGACGGGCCGCCGCGACATAAGAAACTCTTT.

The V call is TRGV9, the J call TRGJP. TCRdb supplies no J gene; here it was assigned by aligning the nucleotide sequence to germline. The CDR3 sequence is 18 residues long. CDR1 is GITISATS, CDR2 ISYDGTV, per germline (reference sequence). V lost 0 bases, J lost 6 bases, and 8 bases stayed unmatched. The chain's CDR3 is CALWEVHHGELGKKIKVF. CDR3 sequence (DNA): TGTGCCTTGTGGGAGGTGCATCATGGAGAGTTGGGCAAAAAAATCAAGGTATTT.

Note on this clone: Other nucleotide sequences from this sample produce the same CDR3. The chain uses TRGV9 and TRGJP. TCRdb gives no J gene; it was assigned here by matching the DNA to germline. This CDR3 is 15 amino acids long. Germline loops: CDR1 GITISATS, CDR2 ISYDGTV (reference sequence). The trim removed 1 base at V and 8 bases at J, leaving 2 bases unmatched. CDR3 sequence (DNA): TGTGCCTTGTGGGAGGTCAAGTTGGGCAAAAAAATCAAGGTATTT. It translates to CALWEVKLGKKIKVF.

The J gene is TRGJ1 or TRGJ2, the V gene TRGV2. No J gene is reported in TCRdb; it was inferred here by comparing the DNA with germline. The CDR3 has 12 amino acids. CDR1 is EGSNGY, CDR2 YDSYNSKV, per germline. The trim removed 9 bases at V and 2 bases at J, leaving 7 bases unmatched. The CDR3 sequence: CATDNYYYKKLF. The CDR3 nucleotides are TGTGCCACCGATAATTATTATTATAAGAAACTCTTT.

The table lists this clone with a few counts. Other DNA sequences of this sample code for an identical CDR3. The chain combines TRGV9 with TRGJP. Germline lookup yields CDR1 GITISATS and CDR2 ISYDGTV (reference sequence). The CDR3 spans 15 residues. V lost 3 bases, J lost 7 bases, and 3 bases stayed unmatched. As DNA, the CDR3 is TGTGCCTTGTGGGAGCTTGAGTTGGGCAAAAAAATCAAGGTATTT. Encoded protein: CALWELELGKKIKVF.

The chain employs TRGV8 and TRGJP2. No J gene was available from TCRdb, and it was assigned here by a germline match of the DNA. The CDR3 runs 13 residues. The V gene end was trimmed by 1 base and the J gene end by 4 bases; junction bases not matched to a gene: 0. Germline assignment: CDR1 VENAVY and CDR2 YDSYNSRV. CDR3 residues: CATWDSSDWIKTF. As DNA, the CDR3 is TGTGCCACCTGGGATAGTAGTGATTGGATCAAGACGTTT.

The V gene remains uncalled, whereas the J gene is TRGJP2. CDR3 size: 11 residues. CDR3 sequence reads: CATFLYWIKTF. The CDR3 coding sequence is TGTGCCACCTTTCTATATTGGATCAAGACGTTT.